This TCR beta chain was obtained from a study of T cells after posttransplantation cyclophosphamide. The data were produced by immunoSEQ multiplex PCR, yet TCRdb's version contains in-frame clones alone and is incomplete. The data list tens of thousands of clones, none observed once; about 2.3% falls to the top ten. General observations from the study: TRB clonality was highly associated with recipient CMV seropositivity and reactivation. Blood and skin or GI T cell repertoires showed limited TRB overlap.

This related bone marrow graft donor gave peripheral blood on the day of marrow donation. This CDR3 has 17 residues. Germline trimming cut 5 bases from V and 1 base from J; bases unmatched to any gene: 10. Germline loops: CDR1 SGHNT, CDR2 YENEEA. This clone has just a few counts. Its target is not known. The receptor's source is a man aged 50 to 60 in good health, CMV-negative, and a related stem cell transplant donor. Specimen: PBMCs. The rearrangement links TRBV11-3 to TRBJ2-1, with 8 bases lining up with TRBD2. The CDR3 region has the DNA TGTGCCAGCAGCAACGCAGGGACTAGTATTTCCTACAATGAGCAGTTCTTC. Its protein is CASSNAGTSISYNEQFF.